Below, 25 T cell receptor beta chains from the same sample are listed, as sequenced in a study of blood T cells in healthy people across ages. A J-beta primer mix and a sample-barcoded 5' primer were used in a second PCR of about 7 to 12 cycles. MiXCR, applied by TCRdb to the 5' RACE reads, yields one record per CDR3 protein. The sample holds about 590,000 distinct CDR3 sequences, about 30% seen once. Sequencing was done on a sample of blood. The receptors here all came from a woman of 80 years or more in good health.

The chain combines TRBV12-3 or TRBV12-4 with TRBJ2-3, with TRBD2 matching 8 bases. The junction had 8 bases not matched to a gene; V was cut back by 6 bases and J by 3 bases. CDR3 length: 15 residues. The CDR3 loop reads CASRPSGPSTDTQYF. The CDR3 DNA reads as TGTGCCAGCAGACCTAGCGGGCCCTCAACAGATACGCAGTATTTT.

This clonotype came up many times. DNA of the CDR3: TGTGCCAGCAGCCGGGATTGGGGGAATGAGCAGTTCTTC. It is translated as CASSRDWGNEQFF. The V call is TRBV6-5, the J call TRBJ2-1, with D perhaps TRBD1 or TRBD2 (5 bases each). This CDR3 has 13 amino acids. V was clipped by 6 bases and J by 7 bases, with 13 bases between them. Germline lookup yields CDR1 MNHEY and CDR2 SVGAGI.

This clonotype occurred a few times. This sequence joins TRBV20-1 and TRBJ2-5; D assignment may be TRBD1 or TRBD2 (5 bases each). CDR3 length: 14 amino acids. Germline CDR1 and CDR2: DFQATT and SNEGSKA (reference sequence). V lost 3 bases to trimming and J lost 4 bases, with 15 bases between them. The CDR3 DNA is TGCAGTGCTAGCCACACAGCGAGGGGAGAGACCCAGTACTTC. Its protein is CSASHTARGETQYF.

This clonotype was picked up many times. The chain carries TRBV27 and TRBJ2-7; weak D call: TRBD2 (5 bases). In germline, CDR1 is MNHEY, CDR2 SMNVEV (reference sequence). The CDR3 loop spans 15 amino acids. V shed 0 bases and J shed 5 bases, with 14 bases lying between them. The CDR3 DNA sequence: TGTGCCAGCAGTTTATCGAGGGTAAAGTCAGACGAGCAGTACTTC. Amino acids: CASSLSRVKSDEQYF.

This chain connects TRBV7-2 to TRBJ2-1; TRBD1 is a possible D gene (6 bases). CDR3 size: 14 residues. CDR1 is SGHTA, CDR2 FQGNSA, per germline. The V end lost 5 bases, the J end lost 9 bases, and 17 bases lay between the germline ends. Written as DNA, the CDR3 is TGTGCCAGCAGCCCCCGTCCAGGGGAAGGTGAGCAGTTCTTC. Amino acids: CASSPRPGEGEQFF. Complete variable domain (other parts from reference TRBV7-2 and TRBJ2-1): GAGVSQSPSNKVTEKGKDVELRCDPISGHTALYWYRQSLGQGLEFLIYFQGNSAPDKSGLPSDRFSAERTGGSVSTLTIQRTQQEDSAVYLCASSPRPGEGEQFFGPGTRLTVL.

This clonotype was seen at least ten times. A much larger clonotype is one base distant, so this may be a read error. V usage is TRBV3-1 and J usage is TRBJ1-4; D is undetermined. The CDR3 totals 11 residues. Germline loops: CDR1 LGHDT, CDR2 YNNKEL (reference sequence). The germline V and J ends were trimmed by 1 base and 8 bases, with 2 bases remaining between them. The CDR3 spells CASSQAEKLFF. The CDR3 DNA follows: TGTGCCAGCAGCCAAGCGGAAAAACTGTTTTTT.

This clonotype was counted a few times. This sequence joins TRBV12-3 or TRBV12-4 and TRBJ2-5, with 8 bases lining up with TRBD1. The CDR3 loop spans 14 amino acids. The junction had 15 bases not matched to a gene; V was cut back by 7 bases and J by 11 bases. Written as DNA, the CDR3 is TGTGCCAGCAAAAGACAGGGGCAAAACAATGAGCAGTACTTC. It specifies CASKRQGQNNEQYF.

This clonotype was detected many times. The V and J genes are TRBV6-6 and TRBJ2-7, with D perhaps matching TRBD1 (7 bases). Trimming cost V 6 bases and J 4 bases, with 19 bases left between them. The CDR3 extends over 15 amino acids. Per the germline V gene, CDR1 is MNHNY and CDR2 is SVGAGI (reference sequence). In nucleotides, the CDR3 is TGTGCCAGCAGCTCTCCGACAGGGAGGAAGTACGAGCAGTACTTC. Protein: CASSSPTGRKYEQYF.

There are a few counts of this clonotype. The chain employs TRBV27 and TRBJ2-1; 11 bases match TRBD2. The V gene's germline CDR1 is MNHEY and CDR2 SMNVEV (reference sequence). The trim removed 6 bases at V and 4 bases at J, leaving 8 bases unmatched. The CDR3 consists of 16 residues. DNA of the CDR3: TGTGCCAGCAGACCTACAGGACTAGCGGGTTACAATGAGCAGTTCTTC. Translated: CASRPTGLAGYNEQFF.

Regarding this clonotype: This may be a read error: a much more frequent sequence differs by one nucleotide. This rearrangement joins TRBV6-2 or TRBV6-3 to TRBJ1-5, with D perhaps TRBD1 (5 bases). This CDR3 comprises 13 residues. Germline V gene data show CDR1 as MNHEY and CDR2 as SVGEGT. With 6 bases removed from V and 7 bases from J, the gap between germline ends came to 13 bases. The CDR3 region has the DNA TGTGCCAGCAGCAGACAGCTGGGGCAGCCCCAGCATTTT. This codes for CASSRQLGQPQHF.

The rearrangement joins TRBV20-1 to TRBJ1-2; possibly TRBD1 for D (5 bases). V lost 6 bases, J lost 3 bases, and 17 bases lay in between. Germline V gene lookup returns CDR1 DFQATT and CDR2 SNEGSKA (reference sequence). The CDR3 length is 14 residues. CDR3 residues: CSARDVRGYYGYTF. The DNA for the CDR3 is TGCAGTGCCAGGGACGTTCGGGGTTACTATGGCTACACCTTC.

This clonotype occurred a few times. One base away lies a much larger clone, so this may be a sequencing read error. The chain employs TRBV5-1 and TRBJ2-4, with 8 bases identical to TRBD1. The tail of the sequence fits TRBJ2-5 better, so the J call may be wrong. The germline V gene has CDR1 SGHRS and CDR2 YFSETQ. The CDR3 has 15 residues. The CDR3 DNA is TGCGCCAGCAGCTCGGGTGGGACAGGAGAAGAGACCCAGTACTTC. This gives the protein CASSSGGTGEETQYF.

This clonotype was detected ten times or more. The chain carries TRBV20-1 and TRBJ2-5, with D perhaps matching TRBD1 (7 bases). The CDR3 runs 15 residues. Trimming removed 0 bases from V and 4 bases from J, with 15 bases in between. The germline gives CDR1 DFQATT, CDR2 SNEGSKA (reference sequence). The CDR3 DNA follows: TGCAGTGCTAGAGATCCCAGGGGGGTTGGAGAGACCCAGTACTTC. Translating gives CSARDPRGVGETQYF.

The chain is built from TRBV10-3 and TRBJ1-2, with D possibly TRBD1 on 5 matching bases. This CDR3 is 15 amino acids long. Germline V gene lookup returns CDR1 ENHRY and CDR2 SYGVKD. V was clipped by 6 bases and J by 8 bases, with 22 bases between them. As DNA, the CDR3 is TGTGCCATCAGCCGGACGGGACCTCCTTCTAAGGGCTACACCTTC. Protein product: CAISRTGPPSKGYTF.

This clonotype was found many times. V gene TRBV13 combines with J gene TRBJ2-1, with D perhaps given as TRBD1 or TRBD2 (5 bases each). The CDR3 covers 13 residues. V shed 1 base and J shed 9 bases, with 10 bases lying between them. The germline gives CDR1 PRHDT, CDR2 FYEKMQ (reference sequence). The CDR3 reads CASSLEPGTEQFF. In DNA form, the CDR3 reads TGTGCCAGCAGCTTAGAGCCGGGGACTGAGCAGTTCTTC.

About this clonotype itself: A read error may account for a junction end that differs from germline. The chain has TRBV7-9 and TRBJ2-5; 10 bases are a match to TRBD2. Looked up from germline, CDR1 is SEHNR and CDR2 is FQNEAQ (reference sequence). CDR3 length: 18 residues. CDR3 coding DNA: TGTGCCAGCAGCTTGCCGACTAGCGGGTTTTGGGGACAAGAGACCCAGCACTTC. It encodes CASSLPTSGFWGQETQHF.

There are many counts of this clonotype. The chain links TRBV7-2 to TRBJ1-4; the D is unclear. The germline V gene has CDR1 SGHTA and CDR2 FQGNSA. V lost 1 base to trimming and J lost 4 bases, with 13 bases between them. The CDR3 consists of 16 residues. The CDR3 region is CASSLVPSSGNEKLFF. The CDR3 DNA follows: TGTGCCAGCAGCTTAGTACCCAGTAGTGGTAATGAAAAACTGTTTTTT.

This chain joins TRBV5-1 and TRBJ2-1, with TRBD2 matching over 11 bases. This CDR3 contains 16 residues. The germline V gene encodes CDR1 SGHRS and CDR2 YFSETQ. V was clipped by 0 bases and J by 4 bases; unmatched bases: 3. The CDR3, as DNA: TGCGCCAGCAGCTTGGCCACTAGCGGGAGTTACAATGAGCAGTTCTTC. It is translated as CASSLATSGSYNEQFF.

The J gene is TRBJ1-2, the V gene TRBV20-1; D gene ambiguous. The V end lost 5 bases, the J end lost 3 bases, and 19 bases lay between the germline ends. The CDR3 totals 15 residues. Germline V gene lookup returns CDR1 DFQATT and CDR2 SNEGSKA (reference sequence). This chain's CDR3 is CSAFSSDPLYYGYTF. CDR3 nucleotides: TGCAGTGCTTTTTCTTCGGACCCCCTTTACTATGGCTACACCTTC.

This clonotype was picked up many times. This rearrangement joins TRBV25-1 to TRBJ2-2, with a tentative D call TRBD2 (5 bases). Germline V gives CDR1 MGHDK, CDR2 SYGVNS. V was trimmed by 5 bases and J by 6 bases, leaving 13 bases between them. This CDR3 contains 14 residues. The CDR3 protein is CASSRGLYAGELFF. The CDR3 nucleotides are TGTGCCAGCAGTAGAGGGCTTTATGCCGGGGAGCTGTTTTTT.

As to this clonotype: A read error may explain this, as a much larger clone is one base away. This chain joins TRBV7-2 and TRBJ2-1; D possibly corresponds to TRBD2 (5 bases). The CDR3 length is 15 residues. Germline CDR1 reads SGHTA; CDR2 reads FQGNSA. Trimming took 4 bases from V and 2 from J, leaving 12 bases between them. CDR3 sequence: CASSSCRETYNEQFF. The CDR3 bases are TGTGCCAGCAGCTCATGCCGGGAAACCTACAATGAGCAGTTCTTC.

Worth noting for this clonotype: This may be a read error, as it is one base from a much larger clone. J is TRBJ1-6 and V is TRBV20-1; D remains unclear. This CDR3 spans 13 amino acids. CDR1 DFQATT and CDR2 SNEGSKA come from the germline V gene (reference sequence). CDR3 sequence reads: CGATESYNSPLHF. The CDR3, as DNA: TGCGGTGCTACCGAAAGTTATAATTCACCCCTCCACTTT.

The chain combines TRBV6-1 with TRBJ1-4; D is unresolved. Germline V gene lookup returns CDR1 MNHNS and CDR2 SASEGT. The CDR3 length is 16 residues. Trimming cost V 2 bases and J 3 bases, with 13 bases left between them. The CDR3 DNA sequence: TGTGCCAGCAGTGAAAGTATCGGGCTTGCTAATGAAAAACTGTTTTTT. Its protein product is CASSESIGLANEKLFF.

In this sample, this clonotype turned up many times. The V call is TRBV20-1, the J call TRBJ2-7; 12 bases agree with TRBD2. Germline CDR1 and CDR2: DFQATT and SNEGSKA (reference sequence). The CDR3 length is 15 residues. V was clipped by 2 bases and J by 1 base; unmatched bases: 3. The CDR3 nucleotides are TGCAGTGCTAGATCAACTAGCGGGGGGTCCTACGAGCAGTACTTC. It specifies CSARSTSGGSYEQYF.

This clonotype came up many times. The genes are TRBV7-2 and TRBJ1-1, with 10 bases lining up with TRBD1. The ends lost 3 bases at V and 1 base at J; junction bases unmatched: 2. CDR3 length: 15 residues. The V gene's germline CDR1 is SGHTA and CDR2 FQGNSA. CDR3 nucleotides: TGTGCCAGCAGCTTCAGGACAGGGGGGAACACTGAAGCTTTCTTT. Translating gives CASSFRTGGNTEAFF.